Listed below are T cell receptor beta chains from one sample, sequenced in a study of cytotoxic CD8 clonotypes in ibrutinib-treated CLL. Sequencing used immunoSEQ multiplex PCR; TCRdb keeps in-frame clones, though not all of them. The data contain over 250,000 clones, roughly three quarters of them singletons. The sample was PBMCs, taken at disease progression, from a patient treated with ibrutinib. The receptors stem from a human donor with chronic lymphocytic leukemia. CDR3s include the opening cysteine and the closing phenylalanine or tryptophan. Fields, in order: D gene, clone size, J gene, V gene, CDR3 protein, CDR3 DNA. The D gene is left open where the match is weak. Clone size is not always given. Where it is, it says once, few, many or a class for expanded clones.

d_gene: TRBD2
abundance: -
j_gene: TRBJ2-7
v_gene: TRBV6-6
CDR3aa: CASRPRGSGGFDEQYF
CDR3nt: TGTGCCAGCAGGCCCCGGGGTAGCGGGGGTTTCGACGAGCAGTACTTC

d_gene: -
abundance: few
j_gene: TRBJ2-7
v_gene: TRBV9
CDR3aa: CASSVGPNMFYEQYF
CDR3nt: TGTGCCAGCAGCGTAGGCCCTAACATGTTCTACGAGCAGTACTTC

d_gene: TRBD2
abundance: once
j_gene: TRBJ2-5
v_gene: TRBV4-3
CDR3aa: CASSQDPGTRRGETQYF
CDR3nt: TGCGCCAGCAGCCAAGATCCCGGGACTAGGCGCGGTGAGACCCAGTACTTC

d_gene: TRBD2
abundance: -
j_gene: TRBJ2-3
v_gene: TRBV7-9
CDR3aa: CASSLGEGVGGDTQYF
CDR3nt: TGTGCCAGCAGCTTAGGGGAGGGCGTCGGGGGTGATACGCAGTATTTT

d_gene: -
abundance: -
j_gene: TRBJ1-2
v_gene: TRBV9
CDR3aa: CASSVDVVGVRGYTF
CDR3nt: TGTGCCAGCAGCGTAGACGTAGTGGGGGTTCGTGGCTACACCTTC

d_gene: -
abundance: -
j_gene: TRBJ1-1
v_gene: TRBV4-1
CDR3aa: CASSQAKGVNTEAFF
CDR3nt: TGCGCCAGCAGCCAAGCGAAGGGGGTGAACACTGAAGCTTTCTTT

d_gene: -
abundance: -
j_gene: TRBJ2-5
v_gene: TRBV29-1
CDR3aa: CSVASTGIQETQYF
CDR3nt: TGCAGCGTTGCCTCCACAGGGATCCAAGAGACCCAGTACTTC

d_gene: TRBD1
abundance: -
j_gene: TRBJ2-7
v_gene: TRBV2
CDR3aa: CASSIDRGSYEQYF
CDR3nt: TGTGCCAGCAGTATCGACAGGGGGTCCTACGAGCAGTACTTC

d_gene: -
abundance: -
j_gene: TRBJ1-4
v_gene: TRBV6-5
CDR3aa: CASSLDRLNEKLFF
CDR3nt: TGTGCCAGCAGTCTCGACAGACTTAATGAAAAACTGTTTTTT

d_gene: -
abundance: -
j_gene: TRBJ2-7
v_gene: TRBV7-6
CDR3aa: CASSLGEGAAYEQYF
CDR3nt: TGTGCCAGCAGCTTAGGGGAGGGGGCAGCGTACGAGCAGTACTTC

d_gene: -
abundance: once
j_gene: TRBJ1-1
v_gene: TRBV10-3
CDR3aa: CAISGVGNTEAFF
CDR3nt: TGTGCCATCAGTGGGGTGGGAAACACTGAAGCTTTCTTT

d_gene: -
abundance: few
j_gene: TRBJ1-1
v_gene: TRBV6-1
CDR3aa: CASSEGGDTEAFF
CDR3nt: TGTGCCAGCAGTGAAGGGGGGGACACTGAAGCTTTCTTT

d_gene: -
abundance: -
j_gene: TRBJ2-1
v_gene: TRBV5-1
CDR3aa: CASSLVGEVSEQFF
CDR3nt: TGCGCCAGCAGCTTGGTAGGGGAAGTGAGTGAGCAGTTCTTC

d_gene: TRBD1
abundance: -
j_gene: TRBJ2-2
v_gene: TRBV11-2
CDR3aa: CASSLKTGGFTGELFF
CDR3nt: TGTGCCAGCAGCTTAAAGACAGGGGGCTTCACCGGGGAGCTGTTTTTT

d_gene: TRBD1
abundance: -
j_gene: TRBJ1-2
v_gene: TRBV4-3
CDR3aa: CASSHQDRGNYGYTF
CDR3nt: TGCGCCAGCAGCCACCAAGACAGGGGTAACTATGGCTACACCTTC

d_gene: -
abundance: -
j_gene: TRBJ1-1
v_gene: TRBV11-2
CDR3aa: CASSTQPGPSTEAFF
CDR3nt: TGTGCCAGCAGCACACAACCGGGACCCAGCACTGAAGCTTTCTTT

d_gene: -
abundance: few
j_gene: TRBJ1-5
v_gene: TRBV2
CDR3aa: CASSWDWDQPQHF
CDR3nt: TGTGCCAGCAGTTGGGACTGGGATCAGCCCCAGCATTTT

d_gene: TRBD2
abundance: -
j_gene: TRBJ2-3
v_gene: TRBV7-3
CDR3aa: CASTLGLATDTQYF
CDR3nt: TGTGCCAGCACCCTCGGACTAGCTACAGATACGCAGTATTTT

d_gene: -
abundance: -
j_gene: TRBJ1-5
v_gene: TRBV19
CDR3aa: CASSTGLSNQPQHF
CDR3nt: TGTGCCAGTAGTACAGGGCTTAGCAATCAGCCCCAGCATTTT

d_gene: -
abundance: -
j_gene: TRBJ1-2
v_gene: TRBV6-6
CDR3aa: CASSTVGVNYGYTF
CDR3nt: TGTGCCAGCAGCACGGTCGGGGTCAACTATGGCTACACCTTC

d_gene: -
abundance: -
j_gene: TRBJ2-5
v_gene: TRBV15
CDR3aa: CATSRDPGETQYF
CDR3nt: TGTGCCACCAGCAGAGATCCGGGAGAGACCCAGTACTTC

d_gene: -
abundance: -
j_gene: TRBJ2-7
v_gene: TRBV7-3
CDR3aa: CASSLTGGRGEQYF
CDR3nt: TGTGCCAGCAGCTTAACGGGAGGACGGGGCGAGCAGTACTTC

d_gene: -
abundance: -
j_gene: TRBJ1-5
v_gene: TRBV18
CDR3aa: CASSPKARVVDQPQHF
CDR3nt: TGTGCCAGCTCACCTAAGGCTAGGGTCGTGGATCAGCCCCAGCATTTT

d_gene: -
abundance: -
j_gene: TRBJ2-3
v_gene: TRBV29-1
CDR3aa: CSVHPMSSHGGLGTDTQYF
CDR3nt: TGCAGCGTTCACCCGATGTCTAGTCACGGGGGCCTAGGCACAGATACGCAGTATTTT

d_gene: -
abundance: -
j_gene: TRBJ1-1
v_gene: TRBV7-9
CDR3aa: CASSITGLDTEAFF
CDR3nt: TGTGCCAGCAGCATTACAGGGTTGGACACTGAAGCTTTCTTT

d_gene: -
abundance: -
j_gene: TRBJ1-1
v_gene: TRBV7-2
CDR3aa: CASSTRDDRRLNTEAFF
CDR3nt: TGTGCCAGCAGCACCCGAGATGACAGGCGATTGAACACTGAAGCTTTCTTT

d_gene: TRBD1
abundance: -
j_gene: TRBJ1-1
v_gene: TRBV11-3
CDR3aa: CASSLDRTGGTEAFF
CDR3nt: TGTGCCAGCAGCTTAGACCGGACAGGGGGCACTGAAGCTTTCTTT

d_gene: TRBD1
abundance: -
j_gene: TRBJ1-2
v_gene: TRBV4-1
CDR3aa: CASSQAGGAVVGYGYTF
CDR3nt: TGCGCCAGCAGCCAGGCAGGGGGCGCAGTAGTGGGCTATGGCTACACCTTC

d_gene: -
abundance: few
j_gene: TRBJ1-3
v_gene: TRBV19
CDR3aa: CASSPRAYSGNTIYF
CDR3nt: TGTGCCAGTAGTCCCAGAGCTTACTCTGGAAACACCATATATTTT

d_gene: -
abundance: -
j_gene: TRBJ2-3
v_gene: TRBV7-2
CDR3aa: CASSLVSWGDTQYF
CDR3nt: TGTGCCAGCAGCTTAGTGTCCTGGGGAGATACGCAGTATTTT

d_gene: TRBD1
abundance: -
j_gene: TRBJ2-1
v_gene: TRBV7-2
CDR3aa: CASATGTGNYNEQFF
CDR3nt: TGTGCCAGCGCCACCGGGACAGGGAATTACAATGAGCAGTTCTTC

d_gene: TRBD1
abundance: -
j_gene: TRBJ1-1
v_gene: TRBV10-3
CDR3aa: CAISEWGDRGPEAFF
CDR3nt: TGTGCCATCAGTGAGTGGGGAGACAGGGGGCCCGAAGCTTTCTTT

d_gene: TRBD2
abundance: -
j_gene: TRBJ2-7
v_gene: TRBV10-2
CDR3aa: CASSGSGRVGEQYF
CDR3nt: TGCGCCAGCAGTGGTAGCGGGAGGGTAGGCGAGCAGTACTTC

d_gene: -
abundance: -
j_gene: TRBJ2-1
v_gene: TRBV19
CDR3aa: CASSRRTGPAFYNEQFF
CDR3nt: TGTGCCAGTAGTCGTAGGACGGGCCCGGCCTTTTACAATGAGCAGTTCTTC

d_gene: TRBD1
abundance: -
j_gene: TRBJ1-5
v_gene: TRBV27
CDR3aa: CASSRRPLGTVHYGNQPQHF
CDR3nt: TGTGCCAGCAGTAGACGACCTTTGGGGACAGTCCACTATGGCAATCAGCCCCAGCATTTT

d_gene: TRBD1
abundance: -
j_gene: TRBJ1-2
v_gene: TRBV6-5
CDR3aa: CASSPGTGFGYTF
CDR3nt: TGTGCCAGCAGCCCCGGGACAGGGTTCGGCTACACCTTC

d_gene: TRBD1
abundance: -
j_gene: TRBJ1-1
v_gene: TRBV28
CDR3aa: CASSLPWGEGGRAFF
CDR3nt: TGTGCCAGCAGTTTACCTTGGGGGGAAGGGGGCAGGGCTTTCTTT

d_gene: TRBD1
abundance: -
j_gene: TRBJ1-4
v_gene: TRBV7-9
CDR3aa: CASSSKPSTGFNEKLFF
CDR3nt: TGTGCCAGCAGCTCCAAGCCATCGACAGGGTTTAATGAAAAACTGTTTTTT

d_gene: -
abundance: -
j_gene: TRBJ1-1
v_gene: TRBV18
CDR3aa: CASSPSVNTEAFF
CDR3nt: TGTGCCAGCTCTCCTTCAGTGAACACTGAAGCTTTCTTT

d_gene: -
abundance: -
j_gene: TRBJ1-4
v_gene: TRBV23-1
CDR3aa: CASSLPPGLGANEKLFF
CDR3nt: TGCGCCAGCAGCCTACCCCCTGGGTTGGGGGCTAATGAAAAACTGTTTTTT

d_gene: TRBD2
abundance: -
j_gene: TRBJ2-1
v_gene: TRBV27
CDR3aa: CASSRWGLAGLTSYNEQFF
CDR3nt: TGTGCCAGCAGTCGCTGGGGACTAGCGGGCCTCACCTCCTACAATGAGCAGTTCTTC

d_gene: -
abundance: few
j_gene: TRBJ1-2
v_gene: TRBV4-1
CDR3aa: CASSGYSGGYYGYTF
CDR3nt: TGCGCCAGCAGCGGGTATTCTGGGGGTTACTATGGCTACACCTTC

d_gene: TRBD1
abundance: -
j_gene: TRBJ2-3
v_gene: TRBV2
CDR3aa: CASLDRITDTQYF
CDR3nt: TGTGCCAGCTTGGACAGGATCACAGATACGCAGTATTTT

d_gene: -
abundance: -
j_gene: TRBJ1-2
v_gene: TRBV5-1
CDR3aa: CASSLADGGYTF
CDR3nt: TGCGCCAGCAGCTTGGCTGATGGGGGCTACACCTTC

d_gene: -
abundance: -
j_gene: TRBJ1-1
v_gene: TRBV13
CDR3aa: CASSPLLSGFTEAFF
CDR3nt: TGTGCCAGCAGCCCCCTGTTGTCAGGGTTCACTGAAGCTTTCTTT

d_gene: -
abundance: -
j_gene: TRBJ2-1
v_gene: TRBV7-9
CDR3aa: CASSSVAGAPYNEQFF
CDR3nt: TGTGCCAGCAGCTCAGTGGCAGGGGCTCCCTACAATGAGCAGTTCTTC

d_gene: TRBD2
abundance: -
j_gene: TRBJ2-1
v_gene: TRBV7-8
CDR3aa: CASSLDLLSGEPFF
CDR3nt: TGTGCCAGCAGCTTAGATTTATTGAGCGGGGAGCCGTTCTTC

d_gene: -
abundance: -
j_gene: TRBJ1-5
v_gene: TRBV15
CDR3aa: CATSRDLAPGTPDQPQHF
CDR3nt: TGTGCCACCAGCAGAGATCTGGCCCCAGGGACACCTGATCAGCCCCAGCATTTT

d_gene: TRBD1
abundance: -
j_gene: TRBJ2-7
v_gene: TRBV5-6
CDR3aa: CASSYRDRIYEQYF
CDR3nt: TGTGCCAGCAGCTATCGGGACAGGATCTACGAGCAGTACTTC

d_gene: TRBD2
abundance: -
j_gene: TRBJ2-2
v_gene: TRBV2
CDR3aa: CASSEILAGVTGELFF
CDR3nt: TGTGCCAGCAGTGAAATCCTAGCGGGAGTCACCGGGGAGCTGTTTTTT

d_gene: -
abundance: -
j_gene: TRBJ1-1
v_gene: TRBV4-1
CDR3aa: CASSPVGGTEAFF
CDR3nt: TGCGCCAGCAGCCCCGTGGGGGGGACTGAAGCTTTCTTT

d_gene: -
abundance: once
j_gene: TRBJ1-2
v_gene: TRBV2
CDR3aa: CASSDDRGVGYGYTF
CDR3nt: TGTGCCAGCAGTGACGATAGGGGGGTGGGCTATGGCTACACCTTC